Each of the 24 T cell receptor beta chains below was sequenced from the same sample in a study of control samples from healthy donors and cancer patients. The method was immunoSEQ multiplex PCR; TCRdb's version includes in-frame clones alone and lacks a portion of them. This sample has about 92,000 clones; around 82% occur once, and the top ten carry about 9.2%. Material: blood. All receptors come from a woman aged 60-75 years in good health.

This chain joins TRBV19 and TRBJ1-1; no definite D call. The germline V and J ends were trimmed by 11 bases and 2 bases, with 15 bases remaining between them. Germline CDR1 is LNHDA and CDR2 is SQIVND (reference sequence). CDR3 length: 13 amino acids. The CDR3 region has the DNA TGTGCCGCACGAAGGGAAGGAAACACTGAAGCTTTCTTT. Protein: CAARREGNTEAFF.

The chain joins TRBV6-4 to TRBJ2-2; tentative D call: TRBD1 (6 bases). Trimming took off 5 bases at V and 6 bases at J, with 16 bases between the two ends. The CDR3 length is 15 residues. The germline V gene encodes CDR1 MRHNA and CDR2 SNTAGT. The chain's CDR3 is CASSPQGIVAGELFF. Here the CDR3 DNA reads TGTGCCAGCAGTCCCCAGGGGATCGTCGCCGGGGAGCTGTTTTTT.

V usage is TRBV5-1 and J usage is TRBJ2-7; possible D gene TRBD2, 5 bases. The germline V gene encodes CDR1 SGHRS and CDR2 YFSETQ. The CDR3 is 14 residues long. Trimming left V 4 bases short and J 7 bases short, with 18 bases between. CDR3 in DNA: TGCGCCAGCAGCGAAGACCAATTGACGGGGGAGCAGTACTTC. It codes for CASSEDQLTGEQYF.

V and J are TRBV7-9 and TRBJ2-1; the match to TRBD2 covers 10 bases. This CDR3 spans 18 amino acids. After removal of 0 bases from V and 1 base from J, the junction contained 6 bases not matched to a gene. Germline CDR1 is SEHNR and CDR2 is FQNEAQ (reference sequence). The CDR3 sequence is CASSLAVLAGVSYNEQFF. The CDR3 DNA is TGTGCCAGCAGCTTAGCGGTTCTAGCGGGAGTTTCCTACAATGAGCAGTTCTTC.

This clone was picked up a small number of times. The V and J genes are TRBV15 and TRBJ2-5; 7 bases are a match to TRBD2. Trimming cost V 8 bases and J 0 bases; bases outside gene matches: 9. Germline V CDR1 and CDR2: LNHNV, YYDKDF (reference sequence). CDR3 length: 15 residues. The CDR3 here is CATSPGGWYQETQYF. The CDR3 region has the DNA TGTGCCACCTCTCCGGGGGGATGGTACCAAGAGACCCAGTACTTC. The variable domain in full, completed from reference TRBV15 and TRBJ2-5, reads DAMVIQNPRYQVTQFGKPVTLSCSQTLNHNVMYWYQQKSSQAPKLLFHYYDKDFNNEADTPDNFQSRRPNTSFCFLDIRSPGLGDTAMYLCATSPGGWYQETQYFGPGTRLLVL.

The chain combines TRBV15 with TRBJ1-1; D unclear. Trimming shortened V by 3 bases and J by 1 base, and 6 bases separated the two germline ends. This CDR3 has 13 amino acids. Germline V gene lookup returns CDR1 LNHNV and CDR2 YYDKDF (reference sequence). The CDR3 nucleotides are TGTGCCACCAGCAGGGCCAGGAACACTGAAGCTTTCTTT. Its protein product is CATSRARNTEAFF.

The V call is TRBV7-2, the J call TRBJ2-5, with D possibly matching TRBD1 (5 bases). Between the trimmed V and J ends, which lost 3 bases and 9 bases, there was a span of 11 bases. This CDR3 comprises 12 residues. Germline lookup yields CDR1 SGHTA and CDR2 FQGNSA. CDR3 sequence reads: CASSLYQGAQYF. DNA for the CDR3: TGTGCCAGCAGCTTGTATCAAGGGGCCCAGTACTTC.

V is TRBV3-1 (or the pseudogene TRBV3-2) and J is TRBJ1-2; D is unresolved. Germline CDR1 LGHDT, CDR2 YNNKEL (reference sequence). CDR3 length equals 11 residues. V lost 0 bases and J lost 5, with 1 base in between. For the CDR3, the DNA is TGTGCCAGCAGCCAAGATTATGGCTACACCTTC. Translated: CASSQDYGYTF.

This clone occurred a few times. This chain connects TRBV11-2 to TRBJ1-1; no definite D call. Germline V gene lookup returns CDR1 SGHAT and CDR2 FQNNGV. Trimming took off 2 bases at V and 0 bases at J, with 7 bases between the two ends. This CDR3 contains 14 residues. The CDR3 here is CASSLHGMNTEAFF. The CDR3 DNA reads as TGTGCCAGCAGCTTACACGGCATGAACACTGAAGCTTTCTTT.

The chain joins TRBV28 to TRBJ1-2, with D tentatively TRBD1 (5 bases). CDR1 is MDHEN and CDR2 is SYDVKM in the germline V gene. CDR3 size: 14 residues. The ends were cut back, 2 bases at V and 5 bases at J, with 12 bases in the middle. The CDR3 bases are TGTGCCAGCAGTTTACCGGGGGAACAGTATGGCTACACCTTC. Its protein product is CASSLPGEQYGYTF.

This clone was counted ten times or more. V usage is TRBV28 and J usage is TRBJ1-5, with unresolved D. V was shortened by 7 bases and J by 0 bases, with 16 bases between the two germline ends. The germline gives CDR1 MDHEN, CDR2 SYDVKM. The CDR3 has 16 amino acids. The CDR3: CASTNSTNYSNQPQHF. For the CDR3, the DNA is TGTGCCAGCACTAACTCGACGAACTATAGCAATCAGCCCCAGCATTTT.

The chain links TRBV6-5 to TRBJ2-7; possible D gene TRBD1, 5 bases. Trimming took 6 bases from V and 4 from J, leaving 10 bases between them. The CDR3 covers 12 residues. CDR1 is MNHEY, CDR2 SVGAGI, per germline. The CDR3 DNA is TGTGCCAGCAGGAAACAGGCTTACGAGCAGTACTTC. Translating it yields CASRKQAYEQYF.

The chain is built from TRBV6-2 or TRBV6-3 and TRBJ2-1; no clear D. The CDR3 is 15 residues long. CDR1 MNHEY and CDR2 SVGEGT come from the germline V gene. V gave up 5 bases and J gave up 7 bases, with 18 bases separating them. The DNA of the CDR3 is TGTGCCAGCAGTGGTCGGACCCCTCTATGGAATGAGCAGTTCTTC. It codes for CASSGRTPLWNEQFF.

J is TRBJ1-6 and V is TRBV5-5, with a tentative D call TRBD1 (5 bases). Germline lookup yields CDR1 SGHKS and CDR2 YYEKEE (reference sequence). The CDR3 consists of 15 residues. V was trimmed by 2 bases and J by 7 bases, leaving 13 bases between them. The CDR3 DNA sequence: TGTGCCAGCAGCTTAGCAGGGCTGGAAAATTCACCCCTCCACTTT. Translating gives CASSLAGLENSPLHF.

J is TRBJ1-2 and V is TRBV28; no firm D call. The CDR3 length is 15 residues. V was clipped by 6 bases and J by 7 bases, with 21 bases between them. Germline lookup yields CDR1 MDHEN and CDR2 SYDVKM. The CDR3 region is CASSLRRGDKGGYTF. The CDR3 bases are TGTGCCAGCAGCTTACGTCGCGGGGATAAGGGTGGCTACACCTTC.

The chain is built from TRBV18 and TRBJ2-1; no firm D call. The V gene lost 0 bases and the J gene lost 6 bases, with 6 bases spanning the gap. The CDR3 covers 13 residues. Germline lookup yields CDR1 KGHSH and CDR2 LQKENI. CDR3 protein: CASSPPLINEQFF. The DNA for the CDR3 is TGTGCCAGCTCACCACCGCTGATCAATGAGCAGTTCTTC.

The chain combines TRBV5-6 with TRBJ2-6; the D is unclear. The length of the CDR3 is 16 residues. Germline V lookup: CDR1 SGHDT, CDR2 YYEEEE. Trimming removed 6 bases from V and 4 bases from J, with 17 bases in between. This chain's CDR3 is CASKPRKGSGANVLTF. CDR3 in DNA: TGTGCCAGCAAACCTAGAAAGGGTTCAGGGGCCAACGTCCTGACTTTC.

This chain uses TRBV6-5 with TRBJ1-1, with TRBD1 matching 7 bases. The germline gives CDR1 MNHEY, CDR2 SVGAGI. There are 16 residues in the CDR3. J gave up 3 bases and V 0 bases, and 7 bases lay outside the gene matches. The CDR3: CASSYSPGGRDTEAFF. The CDR3, as DNA: TGTGCCAGCAGTTACTCGCCAGGGGGAAGAGACACTGAAGCTTTCTTT.

The rearrangement joins TRBV27 to TRBJ2-2; no firm D call. Deletions cut 4 bases from V and 1 base from J, with 13 bases between. The CDR3 runs to 16 residues. Germline values: CDR1 MNHEY, CDR2 SMNVEV (reference sequence). The CDR3 coding sequence is TGTGCCAGCAGTTCCCGGAACGGATGGAACACCGGGGAGCTGTTTTTT. Amino acid sequence: CASSSRNGWNTGELFF.

The chain combines TRBV9 with TRBJ2-3; TRBD2 agrees at 10 bases. Germline V gene lookup returns CDR1 SGDLS and CDR2 YYNGEE. This CDR3 has 15 residues. After removal of 0 bases from V and 4 bases from J, the junction contained 2 bases not matched to a gene. The CDR3 is CASSVGLAGADTQYF. In nucleotides, the CDR3 is TGTGCCAGCAGCGTAGGGCTAGCGGGAGCAGATACGCAGTATTTT.

This rearrangement joins TRBV28 to TRBJ2-3; 9 nucleotides agree with TRBD2. The CDR3 loop spans 16 amino acids. The ends lost 2 bases at V and 2 bases at J; junction bases unmatched: 5. Germline values: CDR1 MDHEN, CDR2 SYDVKM. The CDR3 DNA follows: TGTGCCAGCAGTTTACAGGCTAGCGGGGTCACAGATACGCAGTATTTT. Its translation: CASSLQASGVTDTQYF. Variable domain in full (rest from reference TRBV28 and TRBJ2-3): DVKVTQSSRYLVKRTGEKVFLECVQDMDHENMFWYRQDPGLGLRLIYFSYDVKMKEKGDIPEGYSVSREKKERFSLILESASTNQTSMYLCASSLQASGVTDTQYFGPGTRLTVL.

The chain uses TRBV19 and TRBJ2-7, with D perhaps TRBD1 (5 bases). In germline, CDR1 is LNHDA, CDR2 SQIVND (reference sequence). Trimming removed 5 bases from V and 0 bases from J, with 14 bases in between. The CDR3 sequence is 15 residues long. CDR3 nucleotide sequence: TGTGCCAGTAGTGTGTACAGGTCCTTCTCCTACGAGCAGTACTTC. This sequence encodes CASSVYRSFSYEQYF.

V usage is TRBV5-1 and J usage is TRBJ2-5; 13 bases agree with TRBD2. The length of the CDR3 is 16 residues. Germline V gene data show CDR1 as SGHRS and CDR2 as YFSETQ. V was pared by 3 bases and J by 2 bases, with 4 bases of the junction left unmatched. CDR3 bases: TGCGCCAGCAGCTGGCAACTAGCGGGGGGGCAAGAGACCCAGTACTTC. It specifies CASSWQLAGGQETQYF.

The V gene is TRBV5-1, the J gene TRBJ2-1; 8 bases agree with TRBD2. The CDR3 is made up of 16 amino acids. The J segment lost 3 bases and the V segment lost 0 bases, leaving 5 bases of the junction unmatched. Germline V lookup: CDR1 SGHRS, CDR2 YFSETQ. DNA for the CDR3: TGCGCCAGCAGCTTGGATAGCGGGGCATTCTACAATGAGCAGTTCTTC. It codes for CASSLDSGAFYNEQFF.